This T cell receptor beta chain comes out of a study of radiotherapy plus CTLA-4 blockade in lung cancer. The data were produced by immunoSEQ multiplex PCR, yet TCRdb's version contains in-frame clones alone and is incomplete. This repertoire shows about 86,000 clones, under 85% found once; its top ten account for just over 0.8%. The CDR3 has 16 residues. The J segment lost 7 bases and the V segment lost 6 bases, leaving 11 bases of the junction unmatched. CDR1 is LNHDA and CDR2 is SQIVND in the germline V gene (reference sequence). The V gene is TRBV19, the J gene TRBJ1-6, with 8 bases that match TRBD1. Sample: peripheral blood, taken from a patient treated with radiotherapy plus ipilimumab. The source of this sequence is a human donor with non-small cell lung cancer who had stable disease on radiotherapy plus ipilimumab. CDR3 DNA sequence: TGTGCCAGTAGCGATGACAGGGGTCTTCTCAATTCACCCCTCCACTTT. It yields the protein CASSDDRGLLNSPLHF.